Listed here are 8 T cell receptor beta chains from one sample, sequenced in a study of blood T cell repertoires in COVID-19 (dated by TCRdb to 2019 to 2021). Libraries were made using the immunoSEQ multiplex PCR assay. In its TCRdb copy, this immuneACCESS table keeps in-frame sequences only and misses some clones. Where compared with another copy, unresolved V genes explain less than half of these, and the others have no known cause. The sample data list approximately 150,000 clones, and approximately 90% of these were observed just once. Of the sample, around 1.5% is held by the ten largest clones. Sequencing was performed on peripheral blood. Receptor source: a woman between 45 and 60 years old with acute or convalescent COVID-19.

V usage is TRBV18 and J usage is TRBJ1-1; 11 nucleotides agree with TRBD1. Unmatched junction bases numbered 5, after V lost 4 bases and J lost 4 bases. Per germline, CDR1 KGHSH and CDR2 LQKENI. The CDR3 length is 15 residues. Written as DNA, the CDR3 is TGTGCCAGCTCACTTGGGACAGGGGGACTCACTGAAGCTTTCTTT. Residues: CASSLGTGGLTEAFF.

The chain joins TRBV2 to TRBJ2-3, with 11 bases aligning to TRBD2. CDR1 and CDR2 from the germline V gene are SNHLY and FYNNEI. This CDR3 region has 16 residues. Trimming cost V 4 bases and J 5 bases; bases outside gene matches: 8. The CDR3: CASSGPGLAVRDTQYF. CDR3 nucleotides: TGTGCCAGCAGTGGACCGGGACTAGCGGTTAGAGATACGCAGTATTTT. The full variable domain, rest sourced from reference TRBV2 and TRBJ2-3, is EPEVTQTPSHQVTQMGQEVILRCVPISNHLYFYWYRQILGQKVEFLVSFYNNEISEKSEIFDDQFSVERPDGSNFTLKIRSTKLEDSAMYFCASSGPGLAVRDTQYFGPGTRLTVL.

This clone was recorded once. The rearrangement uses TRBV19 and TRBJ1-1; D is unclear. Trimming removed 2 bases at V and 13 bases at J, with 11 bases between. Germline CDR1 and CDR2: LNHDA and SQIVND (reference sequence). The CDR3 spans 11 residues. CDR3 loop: CASSIILEFFF. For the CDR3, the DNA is TGTGCCAGTAGTATAATTCTCGAGTTTTTCTTT.

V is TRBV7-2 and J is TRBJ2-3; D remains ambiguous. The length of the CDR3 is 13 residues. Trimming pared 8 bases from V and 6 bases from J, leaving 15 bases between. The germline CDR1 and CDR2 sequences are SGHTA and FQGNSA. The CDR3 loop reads CASGEVVRDTQYF. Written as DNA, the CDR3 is TGTGCCAGCGGAGAGGTCGTGAGGGATACGCAGTATTTT.

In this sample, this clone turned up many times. CDR3 DNA sequence: TGCGCCAGCAGCCAAGATGGGTTAGGGGGCTCTGGAAACACCATATATTTT. Protein sequence: CASSQDGLGGSGNTIYF. This chain joins TRBV4-1 and TRBJ1-3; tentatively, D is TRBD1 (6 bases). The CDR3 runs 17 residues. V was trimmed by 0 bases and J by 0 bases, leaving 12 bases between them. Germline V CDR1 and CDR2: MGHRA, YSYEKL.

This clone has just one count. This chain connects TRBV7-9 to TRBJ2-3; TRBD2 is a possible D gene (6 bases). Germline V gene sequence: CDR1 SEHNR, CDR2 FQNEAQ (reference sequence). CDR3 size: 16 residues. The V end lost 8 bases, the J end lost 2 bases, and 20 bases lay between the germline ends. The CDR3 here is CASSPGGGVTTDTQYF. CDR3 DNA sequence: TGTGCCAGCTCCCCTGGTGGAGGGGTTACCACAGATACGCAGTATTTT.

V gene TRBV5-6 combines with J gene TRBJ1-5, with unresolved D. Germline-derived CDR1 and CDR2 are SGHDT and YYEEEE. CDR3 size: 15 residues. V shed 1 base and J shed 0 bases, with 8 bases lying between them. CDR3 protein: CASSLRGVSNQPQHF. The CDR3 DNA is TGTGCCAGCAGCTTGCGCGGGGTTAGCAATCAGCCCCAGCATTTT.

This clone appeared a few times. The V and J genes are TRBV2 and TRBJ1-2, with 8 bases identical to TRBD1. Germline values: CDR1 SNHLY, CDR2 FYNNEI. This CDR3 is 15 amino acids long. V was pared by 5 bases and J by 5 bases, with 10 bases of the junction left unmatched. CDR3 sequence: CASSRTGTIGYGYTF. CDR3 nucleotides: TGTGCCAGCAGTAGGACAGGGACGATTGGGTATGGCTACACCTTC.